The 16 T cell receptor beta chains presented below share a single source sample, sequenced in a study of radiotherapy plus CTLA-4 blockade in lung cancer. The table came from immunoSEQ multiplex PCR; TCRdb's copy has only in-frame clones and leaves some out. In the table there are about 49,000 clones, around 77% of which are singletons. The sample was peripheral blood, taken from a patient treated with radiotherapy plus ipilimumab. The receptors here all came from a human donor with non-small cell lung cancer who had stable disease on radiotherapy plus ipilimumab.

The chain employs TRBV5-1 and TRBJ1-5; TRBD1 aligns across 9 bases. With 2 bases clipped from V and 5 bases from J, the junction kept 5 bases outside the gene matches. Germline loops: CDR1 SGHRS, CDR2 YFSETQ. The CDR3 runs 15 residues. The CDR3 DNA reads as TGCGCCAGCAGCTTAGACAGGGGGAGGGATCAGCCCCAGCATTTT. Protein: CASSLDRGRDQPQHF.

This clone has just one count. The rearrangement links TRBV30 to TRBJ1-2, with D perhaps matching TRBD1 (5 bases). In germline, CDR1 is GTSNPN, CDR2 SVGIG (reference sequence). The CDR3 contains 16 residues. V lost 2 bases, J lost 7 bases, and 23 bases lay in between. The CDR3 coding sequence is TGTGCCTGGAGTTCCCGACAAAGTGGGGGGTTTGGTGGCTACACCTTC. This gives the protein CAWSSRQSGGFGGYTF.

The gene calls are TRBV6-5 and TRBJ1-2, with a weak D call TRBD1 (6 bases). Germline CDR1 reads MNHEY; CDR2 reads SVGAGI. Trimming stripped 4 bases from V and 4 bases from J, with 13 bases between. This CDR3 spans 14 amino acids. The chain's CDR3 is CASSSHDRTYGYTF. The CDR3 coding sequence is TGTGCCAGCAGTTCCCACGACAGGACCTATGGCTACACCTTC.

A note on this clone: The sample holds other DNA sequences that translate to the same CDR3. This sequence joins TRBV5-1 and TRBJ1-2, with D perhaps TRBD1 (5 bases). V lost 3 bases, J lost 7 bases, and 16 bases lay in between. This CDR3 comprises 14 residues. The germline V gene has CDR1 SGHRS and CDR2 YFSETQ. Here the CDR3 DNA reads TGCGCCAGCAGCTCTTTCGGGATGGGGGGTGGCTACACCTTC. This translates into CASSSFGMGGGYTF.

The rearrangement joins TRBV19 to TRBJ2-3; 14 bases match TRBD2. The CDR3 has 16 residues. V was pared by 5 bases and J by 7 bases, with 8 bases of the junction left unmatched. The germline gives CDR1 LNHDA, CDR2 SQIVND (reference sequence). The CDR3 region is CASSSATSGGGNTQYF. CDR3 nucleotide sequence: TGTGCCAGTAGTTCCGCGACTAGCGGGGGGGGGAATACGCAGTATTTT.

CDR3 nucleotides: TGCGCCAGCAGTGAGTTAGAGGGAAGTTTAGGGGGCGCCACAGATACGCAGTATTTT. Its translation is CASSELEGSLGGATDTQYF. The rearrangement uses TRBV10-2 and TRBJ2-3; TRBD1 agrees at 7 bases. Germline CDR1 and CDR2: WSHSY and SAAADI. The CDR3 is 19 amino acids. The trim removed 1 base at V and 2 bases at J, leaving 15 bases unmatched.

V gene TRBV7-3 combines with J gene TRBJ1-2; no clear D gene. Germline values: CDR1 SGHTA, CDR2 FQGTGA. The CDR3 totals 15 residues. V lost 5 bases and J 4 bases, leaving 17 bases between the germline ends. The CDR3, as DNA: TGTGCCAGCAGCCCAGCAAGCAGCGGAGCCTATGGCTACACCTTC. Translation: CASSPASSGAYGYTF.

To note about this clone: The junction departs from the called germline gene at one end, perhaps through a read error. The chain is built from TRBV11-3 and TRBJ2-7; 9 positions match TRBD2. Looked up from germline, CDR1 is SGHNT and CDR2 is YENEEA. This CDR3 contains 13 residues. This CDR3 is CAGSLAGAAEQYF. The CDR3 DNA reads as TGTGCCGGCAGCTTAGCGGGGGCGGCCGAGCAGTACTTC.

This clone was seen more than once but under ten times. The genes are TRBV7-6 and TRBJ2-1, with 7 bases aligning to TRBD2. This CDR3 region has 15 residues. The ends lost 5 bases at V and 4 bases at J; junction bases unmatched: 8. CDR1 and CDR2 (germline): SGHVS, FNYEAQ. CDR3 region: CASSPGGSGYNEQFF. DNA for the CDR3: TGTGCCAGCAGCCCGGGAGGTAGCGGGTACAATGAGCAGTTCTTC. The full variable domain, its missing parts supplied by reference TRBV7-6 and TRBJ2-1, is GAGVSQSPRYKVTKRGQDVALRCDPISGHVSLYWYRQALGQGPEFLTYFNYEAQQDKSGLPNDRFSAERPEGSISTLTIQRTEQRDSAMYRCASSPGGSGYNEQFFGPGTRLTVL.

The chain couples TRBV5-6 to TRBJ2-5, with 12 bases fitting TRBD1. From germline, CDR1 is SGHDT and CDR2 YYEEEE. V was pared by 6 bases and J by 3 bases, with 9 bases of the junction left unmatched. The CDR3 is 16 residues long. CDR3 in DNA: TGTGCCAGCAACCCGAAGGGACAGGGGGCTGAAGAGACCCAGTACTTC. Translation: CASNPKGQGAEETQYF.

This clone was detected only once. V gene TRBV28 combines with J gene TRBJ1-6, with D perhaps TRBD1 (5 bases). The CDR3 spans 15 residues. V was cut by 5 bases and J by 9 bases, with 17 bases left in between. The germline CDR1 and CDR2 sequences are MDHEN and SYDVKM. CDR3 bases: TGTGCCAGCAGTCCCCAGGGCGGGAAGGGTTCACCCCTCCACTTT. Amino acids: CASSPQGGKGSPLHF. The full variable domain, with the rest looked up from reference TRBV28 and TRBJ1-6, is DVKVTQSSRYLVKRTGEKVFLECVQDMDHENMFWYRQDPGLGLRLIYFSYDVKMKEKGDIPEGYSVSREKKERFSLILESASTNQTSMYLCASSPQGGKGSPLHFGNGTRLTVT.

The J gene is TRBJ1-6, the V gene TRBV6-1; the match to TRBD1 covers 8 bases. The V and J ends lost 6 bases and 9 bases, in that order; junction bases with no gene match: 7. This CDR3 comprises 14 residues. Germline V gives CDR1 MNHNS, CDR2 SASEGT. The CDR3, as DNA: TGTGCCAGCAGCCAACAGGGGGATGGTTCACCCCTCCACTTT. Protein sequence: CASSQQGDGSPLHF.

The chain has TRBV5-1 and TRBJ2-3, with D possibly being TRBD2 (5 bases). Deletions cut 5 bases from V and 7 bases from J, with 11 bases between. Germline loops: CDR1 SGHRS, CDR2 YFSETQ. This CDR3 has 12 amino acids. CDR3 in amino acids: CASSYGENTQYF. The CDR3 nucleotides are TGCGCCAGCAGTTATGGGGAGAATACGCAGTATTTT.

This clone appeared a few times. The chain combines TRBV5-1 with TRBJ2-6; a possible D gene is TRBD2 (6 bases). The CDR3 is made up of 17 amino acids. CDR1 SGHRS and CDR2 YFSETQ come from the germline V gene. V lost 4 bases, J lost 1 base, and 15 bases lay in between. The CDR3 DNA follows: TGCGCCAGCAGCCCTACCCTGGAGGGGTCTGGGGCCAACGTCCTGACTTTC. Translating gives CASSPTLEGSGANVLTF.

The V gene is TRBV6-1, the J gene TRBJ1-1; TRBD1 might be the D (5 bases). Germline V CDR1 and CDR2: MNHNS, SASEGT. CDR3 length equals 13 residues. V lost 6 bases and J lost 4, with 12 bases in between. CDR3 DNA: TGTGCCAGCAGCATAAATGGGGGCACTGAAGCTTTCTTT. It yields the protein CASSINGGTEAFF.

The chain is built from TRBV5-1 and TRBJ2-3; 7 bases are shared with TRBD2. The CDR3 is 16 amino acids. Germline V CDR1 and CDR2: SGHRS, YFSETQ. V shed 0 bases, J shed 4 bases, and the junction held 8 bases outside the gene matches. The CDR3 region is CASSLAFSGWADTQYF. CDR3 in DNA: TGCGCCAGCAGCTTGGCCTTTAGCGGGTGGGCAGATACGCAGTATTTT.